These T cell receptor beta chains were read from a single sample in a study of shared clonotypes between healthy human individuals. Clones were sequenced by immunoSEQ multiplex PCR, and TCRdb holds only the in-frame ones, with some missing. The sample consists of 2 million to 2.5 million clones, roughly 95% of them appearing once. Sequencing used naive CD4+ T cells sorted from blood. The source is a man in his late teens or twenties in good health. The CDR3 runs from the conserved cysteine through the conserved F or W. The order of the fields is CDR3 DNA, CDR3 protein, clone size, CDR3 length, D gene, V gene, J gene. A D gene is named only where the DNA matches it firmly. Size values are once, few and many counts, or a class for expanded clones, and some rows have none.

DNA: TGTGCCAGCAGTGAAGCGTTATCCGGACAGGGGACAGATACGCAGTATTTT
CDR3: CASSEALSGQGTDTQYF
size: once
length: 17
D: TRBD1
V: TRBV6-1
J: TRBJ2-3

DNA: TGTGCCAGCAGACCGGACAGGGGTATGGCAGATACGCAGTATTTT
CDR3: CASRPDRGMADTQYF
size: .
length: 15
D: TRBD1
V: TRBV28
J: TRBJ2-3

DNA: TGCGCCAGCAGTTCAAGCGGGAGGTCCTACAATGAGCAGTTCTTC
CDR3: CASSSSGRSYNEQFF
size: .
length: 15
D: TRBD2
V: TRBV5-1
J: TRBJ2-1

DNA: TGTGCCAGCAGCAGCGAAGGGGGGCAAACCTACGAGCAGTACTTC
CDR3: CASSSEGGQTYEQYF
size: .
length: 15
D: .
V: TRBV21-1
J: TRBJ2-7

DNA: TGCGCCAGCAGCCCGGACGGGGTTGTGGGCTATGGCTACACCTTC
CDR3: CASSPDGVVGYGYTF
size: once
length: 15
D: .
V: TRBV5-1
J: TRBJ1-2

DNA: TGTGCCAGCAGCCGCCAGATGAACACTGAAGCTTTCTTT
CDR3: CASSRQMNTEAFF
size: .
length: 13
D: .
V: TRBV6-5
J: TRBJ1-1

DNA: TGTGCCAGCTCAGGGACTAGCTACGAGCAGTACTTC
CDR3: CASSGTSYEQYF
size: .
length: 12
D: TRBD2
V: TRBV18
J: TRBJ2-7

DNA: TGTGCCAGCAGGACGGGGAGCTCCTACAATGAGCAGTTCTTC
CDR3: CASRTGSSYNEQFF
size: .
length: 14
D: .
V: TRBV6-1
J: TRBJ2-1

DNA: TGTGCCGCCAAGGGGGGGGCGCACAATGAGCAGTTCTTC
CDR3: CAAKGGAHNEQFF
size: .
length: 13
D: .
V: TRBV6-5
J: TRBJ2-1

DNA: TGCGCCAGCAGCCAAGGGGGACACTTCCAAGAGACCCAGTACTTC
CDR3: CASSQGGHFQETQYF
size: .
length: 15
D: .
V: TRBV4-1
J: TRBJ2-5

DNA: TGTGCTAGTGCCATAGACCTGGCTGGGACCCAGTACTTC
CDR3: CASAIDLAGTQYF
size: .
length: 13
D: .
V: TRBV12-5
J: TRBJ2-5

DNA: TGTGCCAGCAGCCCTGGCGGACAGGGCGTTTCACCCCTCCACTTT
CDR3: CASSPGGQGVSPLHF
size: .
length: 15
D: TRBD1
V: TRBV5-6
J: TRBJ1-6

DNA: TGCGCCAGCAGTGAGTCCCTCGCAGGGGGCACTGAAGCTTTCTTT
CDR3: CASSESLAGGTEAFF
size: .
length: 15
D: TRBD1
V: TRBV10-1
J: TRBJ1-1

DNA: TGTGCCAGCAGCTTAGAAGGCATCCAGCCCCAGCATTTT
CDR3: CASSLEGIQPQHF
size: .
length: 13
D: .
V: TRBV7-8
J: TRBJ1-5

DNA: TGTGCCAGCAGCTTAGAGCCAGGACAGGGAACGAACTCCTACGAGCAGTACTTC
CDR3: CASSLEPGQGTNSYEQYF
size: .
length: 18
D: TRBD1
V: TRBV11-2
J: TRBJ2-7

DNA: TGTGCCAGCAGTGAAGGGGGAAGGGCGACCCAGTACTTC
CDR3: CASSEGGRATQYF
size: .
length: 13
D: .
V: TRBV6-1
J: TRBJ2-5

DNA: TGTGCCAGCAGTTCTAGCGGGGGGTACAATGAGCAGTTCTTC
CDR3: CASSSSGGYNEQFF
size: .
length: 14
D: TRBD2
V: TRBV6-6
J: TRBJ2-1

DNA: TGTGCCAGCAGCAACCCGGGACAATCCCACTATGGCTACACCTTC
CDR3: CASSNPGQSHYGYTF
size: .
length: 15
D: .
V: TRBV7-9
J: TRBJ1-2

DNA: TGTGCCAGCAGCCTATCGCAGGGGTGGAAACTGTTTTTT
CDR3: CASSLSQGWKLFF
size: .
length: 13
D: .
V: TRBV28
J: TRBJ1-4

DNA: TGTGCCAGCAGTCGGACTAGCGGGGGGGACGAGCAGTTCTTC
CDR3: CASSRTSGGDEQFF
size: .
length: 14
D: TRBD2
V: TRBV5-4
J: TRBJ2-1

DNA: TGTGCCTGGAGTGCCTTTAGCACAGATACGCAGTATTTT
CDR3: CAWSAFSTDTQYF
size: .
length: 13
D: .
V: TRBV30
J: TRBJ2-3

DNA: TGTGCAAGTCGCCCGGACAGGGCCGGAGATGGGTCACCCCTCCACTTT
CDR3: CASRPDRAGDGSPLHF
size: .
length: 16
D: .
V: TRBV12-2
J: TRBJ1-6

DNA: TGTGCCAGCAGTTCAAGGCCCGGACTCACAGATACGCAGTATTTT
CDR3: CASSSRPGLTDTQYF
size: .
length: 15
D: .
V: TRBV14
J: TRBJ2-3

DNA: TGTGCCAGCAGTTTCGGGGGTATTGGCTACACCTTC
CDR3: CASSFGGIGYTF
size: .
length: 12
D: .
V: TRBV28
J: TRBJ1-2

DNA: TGTGCCATCAGTGAGGACAGAGGCTACACCTTC
CDR3: CAISEDRGYTF
size: once
length: 11
D: .
V: TRBV10-3
J: TRBJ1-2

DNA: TGTGCCAGCAGTGTCCCCCGGGGGACCTATAATTCACCCCTCCACTTT
CDR3: CASSVPRGTYNSPLHF
size: .
length: 16
D: .
V: TRBV6-4
J: TRBJ1-6

DNA: TGTGCCAGCAGTGCCGGGACCTCGGGAAACACCATATATTTT
CDR3: CASSAGTSGNTIYF
size: .
length: 14
D: .
V: TRBV2
J: TRBJ1-3

DNA: TGTGCCAGCAGCTTAGCATTCGCTAGCGGGGTCACCGGGGAGCTGTTTTTT
CDR3: CASSLAFASGVTGELFF
size: .
length: 17
D: TRBD2
V: TRBV7-2
J: TRBJ2-2

DNA: TGCGCCAGCAGCTTGACCGGGACAGGGGGCTATGGCTACACCTTC
CDR3: CASSLTGTGGYGYTF
size: .
length: 15
D: TRBD1
V: TRBV5-1
J: TRBJ1-2

DNA: TGTGCCAGCAGCTTAGACCGGGTGGTGTCCTACGAGCAGTACTTC
CDR3: CASSLDRVVSYEQYF
size: .
length: 15
D: .
V: TRBV7-9
J: TRBJ2-7

DNA: TGTGCCAGCTCCCCGACAGGGGGCGGTGAAAAACTGTTTTTT
CDR3: CASSPTGGGEKLFF
size: .
length: 14
D: TRBD1
V: TRBV18
J: TRBJ1-4

DNA: TGTGCCAGCAGTTACTCGATCAGTAACTATGGCTACACCTTC
CDR3: CASSYSISNYGYTF
size: .
length: 14
D: .
V: TRBV6-5
J: TRBJ1-2

DNA: TGTGCCAGCAGTGGTAGCAATGAGCAGTTCTTC
CDR3: CASSGSNEQFF
size: .
length: 11
D: .
V: TRBV7-2
J: TRBJ2-1

DNA: TGCGCCAGCAGACCCCGGACAGAGCGGGGGCACTCCTACGAGCAGTACTTC
CDR3: CASRPRTERGHSYEQYF
size: once
length: 17
D: TRBD2
V: TRBV5-1
J: TRBJ2-7

DNA: TGTGCCTGGAGTGTGGGGGACAGGAACACCGGGGAGCTGTTTTTT
CDR3: CAWSVGDRNTGELFF
size: .
length: 15
D: TRBD1
V: TRBV30
J: TRBJ2-2

DNA: TGTGCCAGCAGAGCGAGGGCGTCCCGCTCCTACGAGCAGTACTTC
CDR3: CASRARASRSYEQYF
size: .
length: 15
D: .
V: TRBV13
J: TRBJ2-7

DNA: TGTGCCAGCAGTAAAGGGGCCAGCGGGGTAAACACCGGGGAGCTGTTTTTT
CDR3: CASSKGASGVNTGELFF
size: .
length: 17
D: TRBD2
V: TRBV2
J: TRBJ2-2

DNA: TGTGCCATCAGTGATGGGACAGGGGGCAATCAGCCCCAGCATTTT
CDR3: CAISDGTGGNQPQHF
size: .
length: 15
D: TRBD1
V: TRBV10-3
J: TRBJ1-5

DNA: TGTGCCAGCAAAGGGGGGCTAGTGGCGGCCGGGGAGCTGTTTTTT
CDR3: CASKGGLVAAGELFF
size: .
length: 15
D: .
V: TRBV2
J: TRBJ2-2

DNA: TGCGCCAGCAGCCGAATTCCGACAGGGAGTTCCTACAATGAGCAGTTCTTC
CDR3: CASSRIPTGSSYNEQFF
size: .
length: 17
D: TRBD1
V: TRBV5-1
J: TRBJ2-1

DNA: TGTGCCACCAGCAGAGAAGGTAGCGGGGCCTACGAGCAGTACTTC
CDR3: CATSREGSGAYEQYF
size: .
length: 15
D: TRBD2
V: TRBV15
J: TRBJ2-7

DNA: TGTGCCAGCAGCTTGGGCGACGCCTACGAGCAGTACTTC
CDR3: CASSLGDAYEQYF
size: .
length: 13
D: .
V: TRBV5-4
J: TRBJ2-7

DNA: TGCAGCGTTGTGCCAGGGACAGTTAACACTGAAGCTTTCTTT
CDR3: CSVVPGTVNTEAFF
size: .
length: 14
D: TRBD1
V: TRBV29-1
J: TRBJ1-1

DNA: TGTGCCACTGCTCTACGGACGAGACTTAGCACAGATACGCAGTATTTT
CDR3: CATALRTRLSTDTQYF
size: .
length: 16
D: .
V: TRBV9
J: TRBJ2-3

DNA: TGCGCCAGCAGGGATCAACAGGGGGCGGGGGGCTACACCTTC
CDR3: CASRDQQGAGGYTF
size: .
length: 14
D: TRBD1
V: TRBV4-1
J: TRBJ1-2

DNA: TGCGCCAGCAGCTTAGAGGGCGGGAACACTGAAGCTTTCTTT
CDR3: CASSLEGGNTEAFF
size: .
length: 14
D: .
V: TRBV5-1
J: TRBJ1-1